This entry is about one T cell receptor beta chain. This clonotype was recorded only once. The clone's antigen remains unknown. The record has no base qualities; no much larger clone is one base away. Single-read evidence is weak. This entry belongs to a study of tumor-infiltrating lymphocytes in primary liver carcinoma (dated by TCRdb to 2015 to 2018). Notes on the research overall: The five patients, three men and two women aged 30 to 69 years, had hepatocellular carcinoma (four) or combined HCC and intrahepatic cholangiocarcinoma (one). The five patients had tumors of stage T1-T3 N0M0, with maximum diameters ranging from about 4 to 11 cm. A total of 35 specimens from 5 patients went through TCRbeta repertoire sequencing, namely 25 tumor regions, 5 adjacent noncancerous liver tissues and 5 peripheral blood samples. Reproducibility between technical replicate repertoires was high, with correlation coefficients above 0.98 and mean shared-clone rates approximately 0.9. Roughly 3.65 to 7.13 million productive TCRbeta reads were obtained per sample, and no significant difference in read depth was found between tissue types. For each liver tumor, the study sampled five regions along with adjacent normal tissue and blood, and applied TCRbeta repertoire sequencing, expression microarrays and whole-exome sequencing.

Starting from about 500 ng total RNA, TCRbeta-specific cDNA was produced by reverse transcription with a constant-region primer and ProtoScript II reverse transcriptase. Three nested multiplex PCR rounds, following a slightly modified ARM-PCR procedure, were used to build the TCRbeta libraries. Each of the first two PCR rounds ran for nine to eleven cycles and used multiplex TRBV1-TRBV30 forward primers together with a Cbeta reverse primer. Sample barcodes and Illumina adapters were added in a final 25-cycle PCR with Deep VentR polymerase. Before sequencing, amplicons between 200 and 500 bp were purified from gel using a QIAquick gel extraction kit. The TCRbeta amplicons were sequenced with 250-bp paired-end reads on an Illumina HiSeq 2500. Concerning the study's data processing: To recover full CDR3 sequences, reads were quality-trimmed using Trimmomatic v0.33 and paired reads were then merged using FLASH v1.2.11. MiGEC v1.2.1b assigned V, D and J germline segments to the rearranged TCRbeta sequences. VDJtools v1.0.0 computed clonotype statistics and Shannon-Wiener diversity indices. Except for diversity analysis, only the 250 most abundant clonotypes of each sample were used in subsequent analyses to reduce sampling bias. TCRdb reanalyzed the raw reads on its own, using fastp at Q25 for trimming and MiXCR for clone calling, and kept in-frame beta chains. Rows merge per CDR3 protein into single entries with the most common DNA and genes. What appears here as the V and J calls and clone size reflects TCRdb's work, not the paper's. In this sample the table shows tens of thousands of distinct CDR3 sequences, roughly 74% of which occur a single time. The ten largest clones take up more than 30% of the sample.

Overall study outcomes, separate from this receptor: Comparison of CD4+ and CD8+ T cell repertoires was precluded by the use of bulk unsorted samples. Compared with blood, tumors had a significantly larger share of the repertoire taken up by the top 250 clones (p = 0.039). Only the TCR beta chain was sequenced, so true repertoire diversity is likely underestimated because unpaired alpha chains were not captured. The study included only a few patients, and the authors note findings should be validated in a larger study. Pairs of tumor regions showed greater repertoire overlap (mean roughly 35%) than tumor-adjacent pairs (roughly 17%) or tumor-blood pairs (around 15%), which is consistent with antigen-driven expansion.

Total RNA and DNA were co-extracted from roughly 20-30 mg of bulk tissue with the AllPrep DNA/RNA mini kit, without cell sorting. Five patients with histopathologically diagnosed primary liver carcinoma underwent surgical resection in China between late 2015 and 2016. Patients had chronic HBV infection and were treatment-naive at sampling. Fresh tumor and adjacent tissue pieces were bisected, with one half stored in RNAlater at -80 degrees C and the other half sent for histology. From cysteine to phenylalanine, the CDR3 is 15 amino acids long. Solely the CDR3 DNA is kept, with 45 bases framed from the first base. The V end loses 3 bases and the J end loses 4 bases, and a stretch of 14 bases separates them. Via the germline V gene, CDR1 is LGHNA and CDR2 YSLEER.

This TCR derives from a man between 40 and 49 years old with primary liver carcinoma and hepatitis B virus infection. Sequencing used tumor-adjacent normal liver tissue. Recombination joined TRBV4-3 with TRBJ2-3; too little of a D gene remains to name it. For the CDR3, the sequence is CASSHDALSADTQYF. The DNA sequence follows: TGCGCCAGCAGCCATGACGCCCTATCGGCAGATACGCAGTATTTT.